These T cell receptor beta chains were read from a single sample in a study of spatial heterogeneity in lung cancer. TCRdb re-called the 5' RACE reads with MiXCR, one entry per CDR3 protein. This sample yields approximately 25,000 distinct CDR3 sequences, of which about 7.6% are seen a single time; approximately 14% belongs to the top ten. Source: PBMCs, taken at surgery. The origin of the receptors is a male donor with early-stage non-small cell lung cancer. The CDR3 runs from the conserved cysteine through the conserved F or W. The D gene is left open where the match is weak. A clone size is listed for some rows: how often the clone was seen (once, few, many), or a class if it is expanded.

J gene,clone size,V gene,D gene,CDR3 protein,CDR3 DNA
TRBJ2-3,many,TRBV11-2,TRBD2,CASSLVASGETDTQYF,TGTGCCAGCAGCTTAGTAGCTAGCGGGGAGACAGATACGCAGTATTTT
TRBJ2-3,few,TRBV5-1,TRBD1,CASSLGDSLTDTQYF,TGCGCCAGCAGCTTGGGGGACAGCCTCACAGATACGCAGTATTTT
TRBJ2-1,few,TRBV20-1,-,CSARQDQYNEQFF,TGCAGTGCTAGACAGGACCAATACAATGAGCAGTTCTTC
TRBJ2-3,-,TRBV6-6,-,CAINWRGSTDTQYF,TGTGCCATCAACTGGAGGGGAAGCACGGATACGCAGTATTTT
TRBJ2-5,many,TRBV5-6,-,CASSYGPSGTQYF,TGTGCCAGCAGTTACGGTCCATCAGGGACCCAGTACTTC
TRBJ2-1,few,TRBV12-3/TRBV12-4,TRBD2,CASSLRTSGFSYNEQFF,TGTGCCAGCAGTTTACGGACTAGCGGGTTCTCCTACAATGAGCAGTTCTTC
TRBJ2-5,many,TRBV9,-,CASSVGGAASTETQYF,TGTGCCAGCAGCGTAGGGGGGGCAGCTTCAACAGAGACCCAGTACTTC
TRBJ2-1,many,TRBV12-5,-,CASGLWDKSEQFF,TGTGCTAGTGGCCTGTGGGACAAAAGTGAGCAGTTCTTC
TRBJ2-7,few,TRBV20-1,TRBD1,CSATSSGGRTYEQYF,TGCAGTGCTACCTCCTCAGGGGGCAGGACTTACGAGCAGTACTTC
TRBJ2-2,few,TRBV7-9,-,CASKSGNTGELFF,TGTGCCAGCAAATCCGGGAACACCGGGGAGCTGTTTTTT
TRBJ1-1,many,TRBV29-1,-,CSVAAGTGTEAFF,TGCAGCGTTGCCGCAGGGACGGGGACTGAAGCTTTCTTT
TRBJ2-1,many,TRBV12-3/TRBV12-4,TRBD2,CASSLASGTSYNEQFF,TGTGCCAGCAGTTTAGCTAGCGGGACATCCTACAATGAGCAGTTCTTC
TRBJ2-1,many,TRBV5-1,-,CASSLDRVEQFF,TGCGCCAGCAGCTTGGACAGGGTTGAGCAGTTCTTC
TRBJ1-2,-,TRBV12-3/TRBV12-4,-,CASSSSSYYGYTF,TGTGCCAGCAGTTCCTCATCCTATTATGGCTACACCTTC
TRBJ2-3,many,TRBV9,-,CASSAEGGQSTDTQYF,TGTGCCAGCAGCGCGGAGGGGGGCCAGAGCACAGATACGCAGTATTTT
TRBJ1-1,many,TRBV19,-,CASSISLGGVAFF,TGTGCCAGTAGTATTTCGTTAGGTGGAGTAGCTTTCTTT
TRBJ1-2,many,TRBV7-2,TRBD1,CASSSRQAGGRGYTF,TGTGCCAGCAGCTCCCGGCAGGCAGGGGGCAGGGGCTACACCTTC
TRBJ2-2,few,TRBV7-9,-,CASSRSPQNTGELFF,TGTGCCAGCAGCCGTTCTCCCCAGAACACCGGGGAGCTGTTTTTT
TRBJ1-3,many,TRBV20-1,-,CSAEKASGNTIYF,TGCAGTGCCGAGAAGGCATCTGGAAACACCATATATTTT
TRBJ1-1,many,TRBV12-3/TRBV12-4,TRBD1,CASSFQGAVEAFF,TGTGCCAGCAGTTTTCAGGGGGCGGTTGAAGCTTTCTTT
TRBJ2-4,medium-sized,TRBV28,-,CASSLEWADIQYF,TGTGCCAGCAGTTTAGAGTGGGCGGACATTCAGTACTTC
TRBJ2-7,once,TRBV24-1,-,CATRKVGCASYEQYF,TGTGCCACCAGAAAGGTCGGGTGCGCCTCCTACGAGCAGTACTTC
TRBJ2-1,many,TRBV20-1,-,CSARDIRGQWAEQFF,TGCAGTGCTAGAGATATCCGAGGGCAGTGGGCTGAGCAGTTCTTC
TRBJ1-5,medium-sized,TRBV28,-,CASRTPRGAGQPQHF,TGTGCCAGCAGAACTCCTAGGGGGGCAGGTCAGCCCCAGCATTTT
TRBJ1-1,many,TRBV30,-,CAWSTGPNTEAFF,TGTGCCTGGAGCACGGGCCCGAACACTGAAGCTTTCTTT
TRBJ2-7,few,TRBV29-1,TRBD1,CSALPTGGRREQYF,TGCAGCGCCCTACCGACAGGGGGCCGACGAGAGCAGTACTTC
TRBJ2-1,few,TRBV3-1,-,CASSQDFGNEQFF,TGTGCCAGCAGCCAAGATTTTGGCAATGAGCAGTTCTTC
TRBJ2-7,many,TRBV18,-,CASSSSGLRQDEQYF,TGTGCCAGCTCATCCTCCGGACTCCGCCAAGACGAGCAGTACTTC
TRBJ2-1,many,TRBV11-1,-,CASRAGTWQFF,TGTGCCAGCAGGGCCGGGACTTGGCAGTTCTTC